Included here is one T cell receptor (beta chain) sequence, with context. Germline CDR1 is MDHEN and CDR2 is SYDVKM. V dropped 3 bases and J dropped 3 bases, with 9 bases sitting between them. The CDR3 runs 13 residues. TCRdb reanalysed the 5' RACE reads using MiXCR and keeps one entry per CDR3 protein. Counted here are 1.5 million to 2 million distinct CDR3 sequences, 32% occurring once; the ten biggest clones make up 0.25% to 0.3%. The record originates from a study of identical twins. The rearrangement uses TRBV28 and TRBJ2-7; D assignment may be TRBD1 or TRBD2 (5 bases each). The sequenced sample was cord blood. This clonotype was obtained from a newborn girl in good health. The CDR3 loop is CASSLGVHYEQYF. CDR3 bases: TGTGCCAGCAGTTTGGGGGTCCACTACGAGCAGTACTTC.